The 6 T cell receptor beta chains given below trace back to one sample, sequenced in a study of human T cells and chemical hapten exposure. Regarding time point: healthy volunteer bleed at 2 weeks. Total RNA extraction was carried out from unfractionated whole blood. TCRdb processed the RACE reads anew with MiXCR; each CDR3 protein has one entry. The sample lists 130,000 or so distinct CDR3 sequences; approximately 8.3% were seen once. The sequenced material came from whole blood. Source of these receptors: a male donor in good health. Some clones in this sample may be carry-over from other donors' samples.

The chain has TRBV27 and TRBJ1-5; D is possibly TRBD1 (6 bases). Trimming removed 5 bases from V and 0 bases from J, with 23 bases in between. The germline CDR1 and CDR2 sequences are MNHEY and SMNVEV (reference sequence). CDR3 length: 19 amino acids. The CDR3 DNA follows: TGTGCCAGCAGTCCCCGTAGGCGGACAGCTGAATATAGCAATCAGCCCCAGCATTTT. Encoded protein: CASSPRRRTAEYSNQPQHF.

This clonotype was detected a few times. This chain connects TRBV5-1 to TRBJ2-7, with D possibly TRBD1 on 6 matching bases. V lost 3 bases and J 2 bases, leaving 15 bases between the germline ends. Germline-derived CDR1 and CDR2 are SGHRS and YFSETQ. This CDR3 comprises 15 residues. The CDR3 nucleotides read TGCGCCAGCAGCTCCCCACCTGGACAGACCTACGAGCAGTACTTC. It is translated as CASSSPPGQTYEQYF.

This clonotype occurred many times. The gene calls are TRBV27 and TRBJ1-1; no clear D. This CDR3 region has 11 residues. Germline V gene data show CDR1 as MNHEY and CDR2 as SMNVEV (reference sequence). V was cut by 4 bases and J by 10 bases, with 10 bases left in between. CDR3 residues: CASSSVRGAFF. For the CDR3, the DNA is TGTGCCAGCAGTTCGGTACGGGGAGCTTTCTTT.

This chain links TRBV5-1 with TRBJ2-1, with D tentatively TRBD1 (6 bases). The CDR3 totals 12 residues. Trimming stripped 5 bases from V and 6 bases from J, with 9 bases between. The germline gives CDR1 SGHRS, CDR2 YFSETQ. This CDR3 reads CASRQGANEQFF. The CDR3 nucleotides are TGCGCCAGCAGACAGGGAGCCAATGAGCAGTTCTTC.

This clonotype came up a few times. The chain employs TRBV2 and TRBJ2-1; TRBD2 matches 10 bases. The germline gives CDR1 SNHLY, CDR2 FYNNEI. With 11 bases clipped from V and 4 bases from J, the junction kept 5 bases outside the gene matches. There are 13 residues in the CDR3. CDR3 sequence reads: CAGSSGGYNEQFF. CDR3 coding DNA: TGTGCCGGATCTAGCGGGGGATACAATGAGCAGTTCTTC.

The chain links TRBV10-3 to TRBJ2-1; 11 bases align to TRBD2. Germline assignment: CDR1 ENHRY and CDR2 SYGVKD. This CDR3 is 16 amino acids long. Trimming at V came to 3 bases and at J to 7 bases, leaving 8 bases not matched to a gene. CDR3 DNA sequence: TGTGCCATCAGTGACCGACCGGGACTAGCGGTGAATGAGCAGTTCTTC. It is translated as CAISDRPGLAVNEQFF.